This TCR beta chain is drawn from a study of blood T cells in healthy people across ages. Study findings and constraints: Across the age range, TCR beta diversity per million T cells fell in a roughly linear way. Naive CD4+ cells and diversity were both higher in long-lived donors than in aged donors. Diversity of TCR beta correlated strongly with naive T cell percentage.

Details on this clonotype: Its target is not known. Sequence at one end of the junction differs from germline and may be a read error.

The CDR3 length is 14 residues. Germline V gene lookup returns CDR1 MNHEY and CDR2 SVGAGI. The second PCR ran about 6 to 12 cycles with a sample-barcoded 5' primer and J-beta primers. Each cDNA was tagged by a template-switch adaptor containing 12 random nucleotides. TCRdb re-called the 5' RACE reads with MiXCR, one entry per CDR3 protein. Of about 1.5 million distinct CDR3 sequences listed, 35% to 45% are singletons. Sample: blood. This TCR came from a woman younger than 30 in good health. This chain links TRBV6-5 with TRBJ1-2, with TRBD1 identical over 7 bases. The CDR3 DNA follows: TGTGCCAGCAGTTATGTGGGACAGTCCTATGACTACACCTTC. Encoded protein: CASSYVGQSYDYTF.